This T cell receptor beta chain comes out of a study of T cell responses to AZD1222 COVID-19 vaccine. Notes on the study in general: Unmutated variant regions are reportedly the target of nearly half of TCRs that are spike-specific. The study found Spike-specific TCR breadth and depth rose after two AZD1222 doses. Repertoires were collected only later (after the peak T cell response had occurred).

TCRdb's copy holds only in-frame clones and misses some; the assay was immunoSEQ multiplex PCR. This table has almost 55,000 clones, roughly four fifths appearing once. Concerning this clone itself: Its antigen remains unidentified.

The source material was peripheral blood, sampled on day 0 of AZD1222 vaccination. This receptor was identified in an adult in good health.

The CDR3 here is CATNPAPGRVNTEAFF. The CDR3 region has the DNA TGTGCCACCAACCCAGCCCCAGGGAGGGTTAACACTGAAGCTTTCTTT. The genes are TRBV10-3 and TRBJ1-1, with D maybe TRBD1 (5 bases). Germline CDR1 reads ENHRY; CDR2 reads SYGVKD. The CDR3 extends over 16 amino acids. Trimming cost V 10 bases and J 2 bases, with 23 bases left between them.